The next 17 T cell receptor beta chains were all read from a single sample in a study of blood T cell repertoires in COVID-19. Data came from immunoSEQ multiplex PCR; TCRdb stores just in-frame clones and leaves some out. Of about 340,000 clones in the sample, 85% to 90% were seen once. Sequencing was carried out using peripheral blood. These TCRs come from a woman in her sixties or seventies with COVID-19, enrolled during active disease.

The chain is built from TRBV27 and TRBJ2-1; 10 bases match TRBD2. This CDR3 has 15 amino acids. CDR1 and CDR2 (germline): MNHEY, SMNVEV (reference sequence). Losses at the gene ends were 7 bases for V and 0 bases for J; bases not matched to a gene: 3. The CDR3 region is CASTIAGGSYNEQFF. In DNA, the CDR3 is TGTGCCAGCACCATAGCGGGGGGCTCCTACAATGAGCAGTTCTTC.

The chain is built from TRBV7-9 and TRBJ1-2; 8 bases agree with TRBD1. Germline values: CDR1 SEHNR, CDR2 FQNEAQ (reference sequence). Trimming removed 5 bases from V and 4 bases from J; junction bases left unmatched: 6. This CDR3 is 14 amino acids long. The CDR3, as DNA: TGTGCCAGCAGCCAAAACACAGGGGGCTATGGCTACACCTTC. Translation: CASSQNTGGYGYTF.

Here the CDR3 reads CASSFTGTEQYF. DNA for the CDR3: TGTGCCAGCAGTTTCACAGGAACCGAGCAGTACTTC. V is TRBV12-3 or TRBV12-4 and J is TRBJ2-7; D possibly corresponds to TRBD1 (5 bases). The CDR3 has 12 residues. Trimming stripped 3 bases from V and 6 bases from J, with 9 bases between.

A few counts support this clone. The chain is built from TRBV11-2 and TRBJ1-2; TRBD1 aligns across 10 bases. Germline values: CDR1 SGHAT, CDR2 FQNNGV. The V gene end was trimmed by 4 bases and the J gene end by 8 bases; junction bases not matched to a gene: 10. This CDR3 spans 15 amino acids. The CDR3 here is CASSSQAGTGEGYTF. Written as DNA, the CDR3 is TGTGCCAGCAGCTCCCAAGCCGGGACAGGGGAGGGCTACACCTTC.

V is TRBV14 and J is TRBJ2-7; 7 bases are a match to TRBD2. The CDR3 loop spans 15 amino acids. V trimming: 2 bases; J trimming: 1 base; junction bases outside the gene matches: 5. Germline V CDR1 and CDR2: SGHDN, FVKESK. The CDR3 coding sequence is TGTGCCAGCAGCCAACTAGCGGTTCTTTCCTACGAGCAGTACTTC. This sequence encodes CASSQLAVLSYEQYF.

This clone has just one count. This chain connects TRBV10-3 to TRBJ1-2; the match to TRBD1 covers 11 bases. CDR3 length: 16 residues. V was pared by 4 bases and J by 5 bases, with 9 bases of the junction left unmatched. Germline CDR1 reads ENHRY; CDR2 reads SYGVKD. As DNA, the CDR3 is TGTGCCATCAGTGGAAGGACAGGGGGCCCTGATTATGGCTACACCTTC. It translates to CAISGRTGGPDYGYTF.

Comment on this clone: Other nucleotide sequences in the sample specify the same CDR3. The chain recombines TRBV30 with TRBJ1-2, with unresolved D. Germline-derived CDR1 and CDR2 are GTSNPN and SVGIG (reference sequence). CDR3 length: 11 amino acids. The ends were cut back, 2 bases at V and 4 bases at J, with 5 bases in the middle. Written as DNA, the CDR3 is TGTGCCTGGAGTCCCGGCTATGGCTACACCTTC. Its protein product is CAWSPGYGYTF.

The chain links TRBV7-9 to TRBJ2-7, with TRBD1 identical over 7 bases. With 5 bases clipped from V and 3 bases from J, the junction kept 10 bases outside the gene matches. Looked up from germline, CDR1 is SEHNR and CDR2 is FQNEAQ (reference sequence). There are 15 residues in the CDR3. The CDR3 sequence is CASSPVKGTDYEQYF. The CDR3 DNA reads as TGTGCCAGCAGCCCCGTCAAAGGGACAGACTACGAGCAGTACTTC. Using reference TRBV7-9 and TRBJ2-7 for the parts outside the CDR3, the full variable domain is DTGVSQNPRHKITKRGQNVTFRCDPISEHNRLYWYRQTLGQGPEFLTYFQNEAQLEKSRLLSDRFSAERPKGSFSTLEIQRTEQGDSAMYLCASSPVKGTDYEQYFGPGTRLTVT.

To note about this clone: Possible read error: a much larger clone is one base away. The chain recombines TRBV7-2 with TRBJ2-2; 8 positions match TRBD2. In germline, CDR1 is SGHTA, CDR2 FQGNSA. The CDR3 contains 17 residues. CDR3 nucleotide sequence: TGTGCCAGCAGCCTCCAGCGGGGGATCGCGAACACCAGGGAGCTGTTTTTT. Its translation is CASSLQRGIANTRELFF.

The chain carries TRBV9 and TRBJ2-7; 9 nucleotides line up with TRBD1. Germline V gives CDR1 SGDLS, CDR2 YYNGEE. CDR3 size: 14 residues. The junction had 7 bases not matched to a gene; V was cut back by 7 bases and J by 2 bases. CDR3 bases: TGTGCCAGCTCGAGGGGGACAGGGACCTACGAGCAGTACTTC. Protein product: CASSRGTGTYEQYF. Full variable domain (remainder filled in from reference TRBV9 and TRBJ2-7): DSGVTQTPKHLITATGQRVTLRCSPRSGDLSVYWYQQSLDQGLQFLIQYYNGEERAKGNILERFSAQQFPDLHSELNLSSLELGDSALYFCASSRGTGTYEQYFGPGTRLTVT.

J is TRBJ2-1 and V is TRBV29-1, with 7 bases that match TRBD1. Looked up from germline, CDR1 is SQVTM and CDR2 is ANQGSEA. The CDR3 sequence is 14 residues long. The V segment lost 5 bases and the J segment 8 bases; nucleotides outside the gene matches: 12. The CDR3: CSVLRQGVGHEQFF. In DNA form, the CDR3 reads TGCAGCGTTTTAAGGCAGGGGGTAGGGCATGAGCAGTTCTTC.

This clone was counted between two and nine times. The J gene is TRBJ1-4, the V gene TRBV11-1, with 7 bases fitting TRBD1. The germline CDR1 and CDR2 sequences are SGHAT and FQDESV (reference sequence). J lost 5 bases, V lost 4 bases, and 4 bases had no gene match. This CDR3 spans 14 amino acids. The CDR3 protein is CASSSRQGNEKLFF. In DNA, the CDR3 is TGTGCCAGCAGCTCCAGACAGGGAAATGAAAAACTGTTTTTT.

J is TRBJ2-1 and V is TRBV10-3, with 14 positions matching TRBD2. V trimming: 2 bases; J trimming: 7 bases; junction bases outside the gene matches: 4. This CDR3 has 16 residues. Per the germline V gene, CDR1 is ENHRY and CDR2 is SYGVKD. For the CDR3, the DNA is TGTGCCATCAGTGAGCGGACTAGCGGGGGGATTAATGAGCAGTTCTTC. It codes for CAISERTSGGINEQFF.

This chain's CDR3 is CASSLDGREGYTF. The CDR3, as DNA: TGCGCCAGCAGCTTGGACGGCAGGGAAGGCTACACCTTC. The chain combines TRBV5-1 with TRBJ1-2; D possibly corresponds to TRBD1 (5 bases). Germline loops: CDR1 SGHRS, CDR2 YFSETQ. V shed 0 bases and J shed 8 bases, with 11 bases lying between them. There are 13 residues in the CDR3.

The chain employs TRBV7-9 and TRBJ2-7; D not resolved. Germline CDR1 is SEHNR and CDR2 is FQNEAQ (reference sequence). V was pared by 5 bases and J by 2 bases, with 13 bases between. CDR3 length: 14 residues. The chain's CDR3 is CASSPPSHPYEQYF. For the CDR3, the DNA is TGTGCCAGCAGCCCGCCCTCACACCCCTACGAGCAGTACTTC.

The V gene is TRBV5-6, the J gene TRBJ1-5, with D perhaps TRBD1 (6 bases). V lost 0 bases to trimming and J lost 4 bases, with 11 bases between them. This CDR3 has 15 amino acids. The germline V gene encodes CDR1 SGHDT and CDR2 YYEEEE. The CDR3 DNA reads TGTGCCAGCAGCTTGGCTCCTACAGGGAATCAGCCCCAGCATTTT. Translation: CASSLAPTGNQPQHF.

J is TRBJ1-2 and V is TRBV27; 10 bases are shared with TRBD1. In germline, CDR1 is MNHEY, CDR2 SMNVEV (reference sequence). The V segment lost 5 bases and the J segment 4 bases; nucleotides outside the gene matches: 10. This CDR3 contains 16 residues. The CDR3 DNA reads TGTGCCAGCAGTCCGGGGGACAGGGGAGTCCGCTATGGCTACACCTTC. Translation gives CASSPGDRGVRYGYTF.